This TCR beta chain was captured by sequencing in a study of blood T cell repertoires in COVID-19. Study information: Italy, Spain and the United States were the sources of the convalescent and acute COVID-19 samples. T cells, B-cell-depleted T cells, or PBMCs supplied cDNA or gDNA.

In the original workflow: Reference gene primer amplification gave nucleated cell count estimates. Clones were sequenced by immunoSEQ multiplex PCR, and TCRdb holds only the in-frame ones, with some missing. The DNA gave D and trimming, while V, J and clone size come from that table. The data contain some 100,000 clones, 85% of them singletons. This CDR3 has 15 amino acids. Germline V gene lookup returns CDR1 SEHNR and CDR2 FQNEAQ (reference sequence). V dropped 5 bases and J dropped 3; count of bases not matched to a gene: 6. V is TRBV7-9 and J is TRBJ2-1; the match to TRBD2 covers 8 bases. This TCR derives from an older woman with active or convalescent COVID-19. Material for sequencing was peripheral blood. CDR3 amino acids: CASSTGGLVYNEQFF. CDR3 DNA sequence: TGTGCCAGCAGCACGGGGGGACTAGTCTACAATGAGCAGTTCTTC.